The rows below give T cell receptor beta chains drawn from one sample of a study of T-cell memory formation after mild COVID-19. TCRdb recomputed calls from the 5' RACE reads with MiXCR, one row per CDR3 protein. Of approximately 290,000 distinct CDR3 sequences in the sample, approximately 7.6% were seen once. The sample was PBMCs or a T cell subset sorted from them (not recorded which). All receptors come from a man between 18 and 29 years old who had mild COVID-19 (a few samples of this study predate the infection). Cell type and time point are not known. CDR3s include the opening cysteine and the closing phenylalanine or tryptophan.

V gene,J gene,CDR3 protein
TRBV24-1,TRBJ2-5,CATSDRDSQETQYF
TRBV6-4,TRBJ2-1,CASTGQSSYNEQFF
TRBV7-2,TRBJ2-2,CASSPSKGAVTGELFF
TRBV20-1,TRBJ1-6,CSASGWGNNSPLHF
TRBV20-1,TRBJ1-3,CSARDGVGNTIYF
TRBV24-1,TRBJ2-3,CATSDHTRGTTDTQYF
TRBV7-8,TRBJ2-1,CASSLQPGGNEQFF
TRBV20-1,TRBJ1-1,CSARTGMNTEAFF
TRBV5-1,TRBJ1-5,CASSLEPLYSNQPQHF
TRBV25-1,TRBJ2-6,CASSGYGANVLTF
TRBV7-2,TRBJ1-1,CASSLLSAGRMNTEAFF
TRBV9,TRBJ2-1,CASSVEAGGNNEQFF
TRBV7-2,TRBJ1-3,CASSDSGRFSGNTIYF
TRBV4-3,TRBJ1-1,CASSEEGTEAFF
TRBV6-4,TRBJ2-2,CASSAQGAHTGELFF
TRBV15,TRBJ2-7,CATSTATSSYEQYF
TRBV6-1,TRBJ1-4,CASSEAVSATNEKLFF
TRBV5-1,TRBJ2-2,CASSLLAGSTGELFF
TRBV28,TRBJ1-6,CASSFTGGVVVTLHF
TRBV5-1,TRBJ2-6,CASSLSPQSSGANVLTF
TRBV20-1,TRBJ2-7,CSASVGTSWGEQYF
TRBV7-2,TRBJ1-4,CASSFYRDPEKLFF
TRBV6-2/TRBV6-3,TRBJ1-5,CASSPQVKGNQPQHF
TRBV19,TRBJ2-1,CASSNPNEQFF
TRBV5-1,TRBJ2-2,CASSLDRVDTGELFF
TRBV29-1,TRBJ2-3,CSVAGTDTQYF